Described below is a single TCR beta chain sequence and its context. The target antigen is unknown. There are 13 residues in the CDR3. The trim removed 5 bases at V and 5 bases at J, leaving 6 bases unmatched. CDR1 and CDR2 (germline): GTSNPN, SVGIG (reference sequence). The source of the sample is a study of blood T cells in healthy people across ages. The study, taken as a whole, reports: The study could not conclusively compare naive and antigen-experienced cells, given its unsorted PBMCs. TCR beta diversity per million T cells fell roughly linearly with age.

The second PCR ran about 6 to 12 cycles with a sample-barcoded 5' primer and J-beta primers. Each TCR beta cDNA got a 12-nucleotide random molecular identifier. One entry per CDR3 protein results from TCRdb running MiXCR on the 5' RACE reads. The table includes about 1.7 million distinct CDR3 sequences, 28% detected once. PBMCs, at least 6.5 million per sample, were isolated. The TCR comes from a woman in her twenties or thirties in good health. The genes are TRBV30 and TRBJ1-5, with 7 positions matching TRBD1. Sequenced: blood. The CDR3 sequence: CAWGPGTDQPQHF. The CDR3 bases are TGTGCCTGGGGCCCTGGGACAGATCAGCCCCAGCATTTT.